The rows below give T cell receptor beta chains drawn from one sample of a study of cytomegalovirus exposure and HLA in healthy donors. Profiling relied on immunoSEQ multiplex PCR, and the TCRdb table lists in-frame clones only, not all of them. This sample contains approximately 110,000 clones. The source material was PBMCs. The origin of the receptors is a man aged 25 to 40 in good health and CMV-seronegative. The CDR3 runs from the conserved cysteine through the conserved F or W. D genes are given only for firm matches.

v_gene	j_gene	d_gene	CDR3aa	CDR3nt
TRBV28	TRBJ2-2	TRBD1	CASGQGWNTGELFF	TGTGCCAGCGGACAGGGGTGGAACACCGGGGAGCTGTTTTTT
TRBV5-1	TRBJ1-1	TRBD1	CASTRTGSAEAFF	TGCGCCAGCACCCGGACAGGGTCGGCTGAAGCTTTCTTT
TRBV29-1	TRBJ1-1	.	CSVAGGEKTEAFF	TGCAGCGTTGCCGGGGGAGAGAAAACTGAAGCTTTCTTT
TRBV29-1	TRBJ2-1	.	CSVELDSSYNEQFF	TGCAGCGTTGAGCTAGATAGCTCCTACAATGAGCAGTTCTTC
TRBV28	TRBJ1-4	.	CASSLGAGNEKLFF	TGTGCCAGCAGCTTGGGGGCTGGTAATGAAAAACTGTTTTTT
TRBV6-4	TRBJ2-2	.	CASSSDTAGELFF	TGTGCCAGCAGTTCGGACACGGCCGGGGAGCTGTTTTTT
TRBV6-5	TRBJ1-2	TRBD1	CASMGQGARGYTF	TGTGCCAGCATGGGACAGGGGGCGCGAGGCTACACCTTC
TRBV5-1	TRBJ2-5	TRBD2	CASSLGGSGRGETQYF	TGCGCCAGCAGCTTGGGCGGTAGCGGGAGGGGTGAGACCCAGTACTTC
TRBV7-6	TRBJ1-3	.	CASSLAKQHSGNTIYF	TGTGCCAGCAGCTTAGCGAAACAGCATTCTGGAAACACCATATATTTT
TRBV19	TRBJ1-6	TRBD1	CASRTISGQMNSPLHF	TGTGCCAGTAGAACCATCTCGGGACAGATGAATTCACCCCTCCACTTT
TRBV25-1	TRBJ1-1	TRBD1	CASSGRFRRQGEASEAFF	TGTGCCAGCAGTGGACGGTTTAGGCGACAGGGTGAGGCCTCTGAAGCTTTCTTT
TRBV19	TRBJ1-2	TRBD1	CASSTHRGLSYGYTF	TGTGCCAGTAGTACCCACAGGGGGTTGTCCTATGGCTACACCTTC
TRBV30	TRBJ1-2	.	CAWSARGGYGYTF	TGTGCCTGGAGTGCTCGGGGAGGCTATGGCTACACCTTC
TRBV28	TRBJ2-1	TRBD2	CASSLVAGGRNEQFF	TGTGCCAGCAGTTTAGTAGCGGGAGGTCGGAATGAGCAGTTCTTC
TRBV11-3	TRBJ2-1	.	CASSLEAGSYNEQFF	TGTGCCAGCAGCTTAGAGGCGGGATCTTACAATGAGCAGTTCTTC
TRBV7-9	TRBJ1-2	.	CASSSGDGYTF	TGTGCCAGCAGCTCCGGGGATGGCTACACCTTC
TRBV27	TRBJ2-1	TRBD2	CASSIPGTTPGEQFF	TGTGCCAGCAGTATCCCCGGGACTACCCCCGGTGAGCAGTTCTTC
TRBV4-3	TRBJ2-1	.	CASSPADRPNGQFF	TGCGCCAGCAGCCCCGCTGACAGGCCCAATGGGCAGTTCTTC
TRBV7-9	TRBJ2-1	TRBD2	CASSGLAGTYNEQFF	TGTGCCAGCAGCGGTCTAGCGGGAACCTACAATGAGCAGTTCTTC
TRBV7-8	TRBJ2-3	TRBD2	CASSLAASGNPDTQYF	TGTGCCAGCAGCTTAGCGGCTAGCGGGAACCCAGATACGCAGTATTTT
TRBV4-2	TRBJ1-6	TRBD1	CASSQDSLTGVSWNSPLHF	TGTGCCAGCAGCCAAGATTCGCTGACAGGGGTTTCATGGAATTCACCCCTCCACTTT
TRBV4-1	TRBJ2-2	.	CASSPVQGLNTGELFF	TGCGCCAGCAGCCCCGTACAGGGATTGAACACCGGGGAGCTGTTTTTT
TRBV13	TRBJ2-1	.	CASSLGGSGKNEQFF	TGTGCCAGCAGCTTAGGCGGGAGTGGCAAAAATGAGCAGTTCTTC
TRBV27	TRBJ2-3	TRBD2	CASSTGLAGFTDTQYF	TGTGCCAGCAGTACCGGGCTAGCGGGTTTCACAGATACGCAGTATTTT